This T cell receptor (beta chain) was retrieved from a study of technical replicates of blood from several donors. This CDR3 is 15 amino acids long. The germline V and J ends were trimmed by 0 bases and 6 bases, with 12 bases remaining between them. The V gene's germline CDR1 is SGHNT and CDR2 YYREEE (reference sequence). Method: immunoSEQ multiplex PCR; TCRdb's copy keeps in-frame clones and lacks some. Of 70,000 or so clones in the sample, 98% were seen once. The sequenced sample was T cells isolated from PBMCs. This TCR came from a human donor in good health. The genes are TRBV5-4 and TRBJ2-2; no reliable D call. CDR3 in amino acids: CASSLASVDSGELFF. CDR3 sequence (DNA): TGTGCCAGCAGCTTGGCCAGCGTTGACTCCGGGGAGCTGTTTTTT.